These 29 T cell receptor beta chains originate from one sample sequenced in a study of shared clonotypes between healthy human individuals. TCRdb's table, derived via immunoSEQ multiplex PCR, lists solely in-frame clones and lacks some. Among about 2.4 million clones, 80% to 95% were seen once, and the ten largest hold 0.36%. Sequenced material: naive CD4+ T cells from PBMCs. Specified subset: CD45RA+ positively selected. The receptors were sampled from a man between 18 and 29 years old in good health. Some clones in this sample may be carry-over from other donors' samples.

This chain uses TRBV28 with TRBJ1-5; 7 bases fit TRBD1. This CDR3 has 15 residues. Trimming cost V 6 bases and J 10 bases; bases outside gene matches: 15. Germline CDR1 is MDHEN and CDR2 is SYDVKM. In nucleotides, the CDR3 is TGTGCCAGCAGATCACCGACAGGGAAGACTGAACCCCAGCATTTT. Protein product: CASRSPTGKTEPQHF.

This clone has more than one count but fewer than ten. V is TRBV30 and J is TRBJ1-1; D is unclear. The length of the CDR3 is 13 residues. Germline V gene sequence: CDR1 GTSNPN, CDR2 SVGIG (reference sequence). With 1 base removed from V and 1 base from J, the gap between germline ends came to 7 bases. In DNA, the CDR3 is TGTGCCTGGAGTGGGACTCCGAACACTGAAGCTTTCTTT. Translated: CAWSGTPNTEAFF.

V usage is TRBV7-2 and J usage is TRBJ2-1, with 7 bases matching TRBD2. Trimming took 1 base from V and 0 from J; bases not matched to a gene: 6. CDR1 and CDR2 (germline): SGHTA, FQGNSA. This CDR3 has 17 amino acids. CDR3 bases: TGTGCCAGCAGCTTAGATTGGGGCGGGAGCTCCTACAATGAGCAGTTCTTC. It yields the protein CASSLDWGGSSYNEQFF.

V gene TRBV28 combines with J gene TRBJ2-7; 9 bases match TRBD1. CDR1 and CDR2 from the germline V gene are MDHEN and SYDVKM. This CDR3 comprises 15 residues. V lost 6 bases, J lost 5 bases, and 11 bases stayed unmatched. In nucleotides, the CDR3 is TGTGCCAGCAGGGGGAGACGGACAGGGGCCCACGAGCAGTACTTC. This translates into CASRGRRTGAHEQYF.

The chain carries TRBV6-5 and TRBJ2-1, with TRBD2 matching over 10 bases. The CDR3 consists of 14 residues. The ends lost 8 bases at V and 4 bases at J; junction bases unmatched: 5. Looked up from germline, CDR1 is MNHEY and CDR2 is SVGAGI. The CDR3 bases are TGTGCCAGCGCTAGGACTAGCGGTTACAATGAGCAGTTCTTC. As protein: CASARTSGYNEQFF.

The CDR3: CASRGGLGNTEAFF. CDR3 DNA: TGTGCCAGCAGGGGGGGACTGGGAAACACTGAAGCTTTCTTT. This chain connects TRBV2 to TRBJ1-1; weak D call: TRBD1 (5 bases). V dropped 6 bases and J dropped 2 bases, with 13 bases sitting between them. Germline values: CDR1 SNHLY, CDR2 FYNNEI. The CDR3 extends over 14 amino acids.

J is TRBJ2-1 and V is TRBV6-1, with 9 bases lining up with TRBD2. J was trimmed by 9 bases and V by 6 bases; bases with no gene match: 15. The CDR3 sequence is 16 residues long. Germline loops: CDR1 MNHNS, CDR2 SASEGT. The CDR3 region has the DNA TGTGCCAGCAGGGAAATGTGGCGGGAGGGCCTCCCTGAGCAGTTCTTC. Translated: CASREMWREGLPEQFF.

Notes on this clone: The same CDR3 is also encoded by other DNA sequences in this sample. The chain couples TRBV9 to TRBJ2-1; 10 bases are a match to TRBD2. The CDR3 length is 15 residues. V shed 4 bases and J 4 bases; nucleotides not matched to a gene: 5. Germline CDR1 and CDR2: SGDLS and YYNGEE. The CDR3 sequence: CASSPTSGTYNEQFF. For the CDR3, the DNA is TGTGCCAGCAGCCCTACTAGCGGGACTTACAATGAGCAGTTCTTC.

As regards this clone: The same CDR3 arises from other DNA sequences in this sample as well. The J gene is TRBJ2-3, the V gene TRBV5-1; D gene ambiguous. There are 16 residues in the CDR3. The V end lost 0 bases, the J end lost 0 bases, and 11 bases lay between the germline ends. Germline values: CDR1 SGHRS, CDR2 YFSETQ. CDR3 bases: TGCGCCAGCAGCTTGGCAGGCGGAAGTAGCACAGATACGCAGTATTTT. Amino acid sequence: CASSLAGGSSTDTQYF.

V and J are TRBV7-8 and TRBJ1-2, with D maybe TRBD1 (6 bases). CDR1 is SGHVS, CDR2 FQNEAQ, per germline. The CDR3 spans 15 residues. Trimming took off 5 bases at V and 4 bases at J, with 17 bases between the two ends. CDR3 DNA: TGTGCCAGCAGCCCTAAACACCGGGACACCTATGGCTACACCTTC. As protein: CASSPKHRDTYGYTF. The variable domain in full, with the rest retrieved from reference TRBV7-8 and TRBJ1-2, is GAGVSQSPRYKVAKRGQDVALRCDPISGHVSLFWYQQALGQGPEFLTYFQNEAQLDKSGLPSDRFFAERPEGSVSTLKIQRTQQEDSAVYLCASSPKHRDTYGYTFGSGTRLTVV.

J is TRBJ2-3 and V is TRBV5-4; tentative D call: TRBD1 (5 bases). Germline-derived CDR1 and CDR2 are SGHNT and YYREEE (reference sequence). V lost 7 bases to trimming and J lost 4 bases, with 13 bases between them. The CDR3 totals 13 residues. The DNA of the CDR3 is TGTGCCAGCGTCGGCCAGGGCGCAGATACGCAGTATTTT. It specifies CASVGQGADTQYF.

The chain employs TRBV4-1 and TRBJ1-2; 7 bases map to TRBD1. V gave up 4 bases and J gave up 2 bases; unmatched junction bases: 7. Per the germline V gene, CDR1 is MGHRA and CDR2 is YSYEKL. The CDR3 totals 15 residues. CDR3 sequence: CASSPGTALNYGYTF. CDR3 nucleotides: TGCGCCAGCAGCCCAGGGACAGCCCTAAACTATGGCTACACCTTC.

This CDR3 is CASSWRLAGGTSYEQYF. CDR3 bases: TGTGCCAGCAGCTGGAGACTAGCGGGAGGGACCTCCTACGAGCAGTACTTC. The J gene is TRBJ2-7, the V gene TRBV11-2, with 14 positions matching TRBD2. This CDR3 comprises 17 residues. Germline trimming cut 4 bases from V and 0 bases from J; bases unmatched to any gene: 5. Per germline, CDR1 SGHAT and CDR2 FQNNGV.

The chain has TRBV6-6 and TRBJ2-5; 10 nucleotides line up with TRBD1. CDR1 and CDR2 (germline): MNHNY, SVGAGI (reference sequence). The CDR3 is made up of 15 amino acids. J was trimmed by 1 base and V by 5 bases; bases with no gene match: 4. The CDR3 spells CASSKGDRGQETQYF. The CDR3 nucleotides read TGTGCCAGCAGTAAGGGGGACAGGGGCCAAGAGACCCAGTACTTC.

This rearrangement joins TRBV11-2 to TRBJ1-1, with a weak D call TRBD1 (5 bases). With 2 bases removed from V and 7 bases from J, the gap between germline ends came to 14 bases. The CDR3 loop spans 14 amino acids. Per the germline V gene, CDR1 is SGHAT and CDR2 is FQNNGV. The CDR3 DNA follows: TGTGCCAGCAGCTTATCAGCCCAGGGCCTTGAAGCTTTCTTT. This codes for CASSLSAQGLEAFF. Variable domain in full (rest from reference TRBV11-2 and TRBJ1-1): EAGVAQSPRYKIIEKRQSVAFWCNPISGHATLYWYQQILGQGPKLLIQFQNNGVVDDSQLPKDRFSAERLKGVDSTLKIQPAKLEDSAVYLCASSLSAQGLEAFFGQGTRLTVV.

V is TRBV7-2 and J is TRBJ1-2, with a weak D call TRBD1 (5 bases). Between the trimmed V and J ends, which lost 6 bases and 6 bases, there was a span of 17 bases. The CDR3 is 14 residues long. Looked up from germline, CDR1 is SGHTA and CDR2 is FQGNSA. CDR3 sequence (DNA): TGTGCCAGCAGAATTACGACAGCTCCTCATGGCTACACCTTC. It is translated as CASRITTAPHGYTF.

The rearrangement uses TRBV19 and TRBJ1-2; D might be TRBD1 (6 bases). V shed 3 bases and J shed 2 bases, with 10 bases lying between them. This CDR3 contains 14 residues. The germline gives CDR1 LNHDA, CDR2 SQIVND (reference sequence). CDR3 sequence reads: CASSIETGNYGYTF. The DNA of the CDR3 is TGTGCCAGTAGTATCGAGACAGGCAACTATGGCTACACCTTC.

This rearrangement joins TRBV28 to TRBJ2-5; 9 bases align to TRBD2. CDR3 size: 15 residues. J gave up 3 bases and V 6 bases, and 8 bases lay outside the gene matches. The V gene's germline CDR1 is MDHEN and CDR2 SYDVKM. The CDR3 DNA sequence: TGTGCCAGCAGGACTAGCGGTTTACAGGAAGAGACCCAGTACTTC. Amino acid sequence: CASRTSGLQEETQYF.

CDR3 DNA sequence: TGTGCCATGAACACAGGGGGCAAAACCGGGGAGCTGTTTTTT. Its protein product is CAMNTGGKTGELFF. This chain uses TRBV28 with TRBJ2-2; TRBD1 agrees at 9 bases. From germline, CDR1 is MDHEN and CDR2 SYDVKM. The CDR3 totals 14 residues. J was trimmed by 5 bases and V by 10 bases; bases with no gene match: 8. Based on the CDR3 plus reference TRBV28 and TRBJ2-2, the full variable domain is DVKVTQSSRYLVKRTGEKVFLECVQDMDHENMFWYRQDPGLGLRLIYFSYDVKMKEKGDIPEGYSVSREKKERFSLILESASTNQTSMYLCAMNTGGKTGELFFGEGSRLTVL.

The chain carries TRBV28 and TRBJ2-3; D is undetermined. Germline values: CDR1 MDHEN, CDR2 SYDVKM. The CDR3 runs to 13 residues. Trimming took off 2 bases at V and 7 bases at J, with 10 bases between the two ends. CDR3 bases: TGTGCCAGCAGTTTAGGGTATATAAATACGCAGTATTTT. Amino acids: CASSLGYINTQYF.

CDR3 residues: CASSSGTGSLLAEKLFF. In nucleotides, the CDR3 is TGCGCCAGCAGCTCGGGGACAGGTTCGCTGTTGGCTGAAAAACTGTTTTTT. The V gene is TRBV5-1, the J gene TRBJ1-4; 8 bases match TRBD1. This CDR3 is 17 amino acids long. Germline CDR1 reads SGHRS; CDR2 reads YFSETQ. Trimming took 3 bases from V and 7 from J; bases not matched to a gene: 14. The entire variable domain, with the rest obtained from reference TRBV5-1 and TRBJ1-4, is as follows: KAGVTQTPRYLIKTRGQQVTLSCSPISGHRSVSWYQQTPGQGLQFLFEYFSETQRNKGNFPGRFSGRQFSNSRSEMNVSTLELGDSALYLCASSSGTGSLLAEKLFFGSGTQLSVL.

The CDR3 loop reads CASSNRTANEKLFF. For the CDR3, the DNA is TGCGCCAGCAGCAATCGGACAGCTAATGAAAAACTGTTTTTT. The chain couples TRBV5-1 to TRBJ1-4; maybe TRBD1 (6 bases). V lost 4 bases and J lost 3, with 10 bases in between. The CDR3 has 14 residues. Germline V gives CDR1 SGHRS, CDR2 YFSETQ.

The chain employs TRBV6-1 and TRBJ1-5; a weak D match, TRBD1 (5 bases). Trimming stripped 8 bases from V and 2 bases from J, with 13 bases between. This CDR3 region has 14 residues. Germline V gene sequence: CDR1 MNHNS, CDR2 SASEGT. CDR3 nucleotide sequence: TGTGCCAGCCTACTTGGGGCGGGCAATCAGCCCCAGCATTTT. It encodes CASLLGAGNQPQHF.

This clone has just one count. For the CDR3, the DNA is TGTGCCAGCAGCCCCCTAGGGGCGGGAGCTTACAATGAGCAGTTCTTC. Its translation: CASSPLGAGAYNEQFF. J is TRBJ2-1 and V is TRBV4-2; 7 bases agree with TRBD2. V dropped 4 bases and J dropped 4; count of bases not matched to a gene: 10. There are 16 residues in the CDR3. CDR1 is LGHNA, CDR2 YNFKEQ, per germline.

The chain carries TRBV4-2 and TRBJ1-3; maybe TRBD1 (5 bases). The V end was cut by 0 bases, the J end by 0 bases, with 12 bases between. The germline V gene has CDR1 LGHNA and CDR2 YNFKEQ. CDR3 length equals 17 residues. The CDR3 DNA reads TGTGCCAGCAGCCAAGAGGGGCGGAAGGCCTCTGGAAACACCATATATTTT. It specifies CASSQEGRKASGNTIYF.

V gene TRBV6-4 combines with J gene TRBJ1-2; D perhaps matches TRBD1 (5 bases). Germline loops: CDR1 MRHNA, CDR2 SNTAGT. Trimming took 0 bases from V and 8 from J, leaving 10 bases between them. This CDR3 is 13 amino acids long. The CDR3 loop is CASSDSAGRGYTF. CDR3 bases: TGTGCCAGCAGTGACTCAGCAGGGCGAGGCTACACCTTC.

V is TRBV7-8 and J is TRBJ2-3; maybe TRBD2 (5 bases). This CDR3 has 15 residues. Germline loops: CDR1 SGHVS, CDR2 FQNEAQ. Between the trimmed V and J ends, which lost 8 bases and 1 base, there was a span of 16 bases. The CDR3 nucleotides are TGTGCCAGCCAAGTCCGGAGGTGGGGCACAGATACGCAGTATTTT. It codes for CASQVRRWGTDTQYF.

This clone has just a few counts. Within the sample, other DNA sequences also encode this same CDR3. The V gene is TRBV5-1, the J gene TRBJ1-5, with D uncertain. Germline V gives CDR1 SGHRS, CDR2 YFSETQ. The CDR3 is 15 amino acids. The V end lost 1 base, the J end lost 0 bases, and 8 bases lay between the germline ends. CDR3 loop: CASSLSGNSNQPQHF. The CDR3 DNA follows: TGCGCCAGCAGCTTGTCGGGGAATAGCAATCAGCCCCAGCATTTT.

Regarding this clone: The junction departs from germline at one end; a sequencing error may be responsible. CDR3 in DNA: TGCGCCAGCAGCCGGAACGGACAGAAGAACGCTGAAGCTTTCTTT. Amino acid sequence: CASSRNGQKNAEAFF. The chain recombines TRBV4-1 with TRBJ1-1; weak D call: TRBD1 (6 bases). CDR1 and CDR2 from the germline V gene are MGHRA and YSYEKL. CDR3 size: 15 residues.